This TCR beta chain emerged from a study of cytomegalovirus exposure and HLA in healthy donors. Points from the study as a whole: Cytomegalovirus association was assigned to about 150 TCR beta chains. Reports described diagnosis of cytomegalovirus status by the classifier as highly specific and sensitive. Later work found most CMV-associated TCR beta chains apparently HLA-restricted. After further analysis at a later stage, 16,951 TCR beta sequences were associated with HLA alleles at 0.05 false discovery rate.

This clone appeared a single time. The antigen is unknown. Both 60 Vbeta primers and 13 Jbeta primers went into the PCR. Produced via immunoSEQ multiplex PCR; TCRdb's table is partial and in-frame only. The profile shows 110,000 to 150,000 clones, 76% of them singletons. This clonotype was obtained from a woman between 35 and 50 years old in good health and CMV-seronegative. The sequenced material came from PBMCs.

This chain's CDR3 is CASSLFSSATGELFF. The CDR3 DNA sequence: TGTGCCAGCAGCTTATTCTCAAGCGCAACCGGGGAGCTGTTTTTT. The chain joins TRBV11-2 to TRBJ2-2; no clear D gene. Trimming stripped 2 bases from V and 5 bases from J, with 12 bases between. This CDR3 spans 15 amino acids. Germline V CDR1 and CDR2: SGHAT, FQNNGV.